This T cell receptor (beta chain) was sequenced during a study of T cell responses to AZD1222 COVID-19 vaccine. Broader study findings: Two AZD1222 administrations were followed by greater Spike-specific TCR breadth and depth. Clonal diversity was possibly underestimated, and white British individuals and females predominated among donors. Unmutated variant regions are reportedly targeted by nearly half of spike-specific TCRs. CD4 TCRs covered the whole spike, strongest at regions 160-218 and 743-854.

Produced via immunoSEQ multiplex PCR; TCRdb's table is partial and in-frame only. This sample has approximately 190,000 clones, with approximately 92% found just once. In germline, CDR1 is SGHRS, CDR2 YFSETQ. This CDR3 has 13 amino acids. V lost 2 bases and J lost 8, with 13 bases in between. Details on this clone: Its antigen is unknown.

This TCR was sampled from an adult in good health. The genes are TRBV5-1 and TRBJ1-2, with D possibly matching TRBD1 (6 bases). This specimen consisted of peripheral blood, obtained on day 0 of AZD1222 vaccination. The CDR3 loop is CASSFEGHQGYTF. In nucleotides, the CDR3 is TGCGCCAGCAGCTTTGAGGGACATCAAGGCTACACCTTC.